Following are 28 T cell receptor beta chains from one sample sequenced in a study of T cells in localized non-small cell lung cancer. Clones were sequenced by immunoSEQ multiplex PCR, and TCRdb holds only the in-frame ones, with some missing. The sample shows approximately 61,000 clones, 80% to 90% of them seen only once. The sample consisted of peripheral blood, taken before any cancer treatment. These receptors came from a woman aged 35-75 years with stage I lung adenocarcinoma.

CDR3 loop: CASSQGPRDRGYEQYF. CDR3 sequence (DNA): TGCGCCAGCAGCCAGGGGCCCCGGGACAGGGGCTACGAGCAGTACTTC. V is TRBV4-1 and J is TRBJ2-7; TRBD1 agrees at 10 bases. From germline, CDR1 is MGHRA and CDR2 YSYEKL. This CDR3 spans 16 amino acids. The ends lost 3 bases at V and 3 bases at J; junction bases unmatched: 8.

V usage is TRBV15 and J usage is TRBJ1-4; D remains unclear. This CDR3 region has 15 residues. Germline V lookup: CDR1 LNHNV, CDR2 YYDKDF (reference sequence). Trimming cost V 0 bases and J 5 bases, with 10 bases left between them. Here the CDR3 reads CATSRDQRKNEKLFF. CDR3 DNA: TGTGCCACCAGCAGAGATCAGCGGAAGAATGAAAAACTGTTTTTT.

V and J are TRBV7-8 and TRBJ2-2, with D perhaps TRBD1 (5 bases). The ends were cut back, 2 bases at V and 5 bases at J, with 15 bases in the middle. Germline V CDR1 and CDR2: SGHVS, FQNEAQ. The CDR3 is made up of 16 amino acids. CDR3: CASSLRARVRTGELFF. The DNA for the CDR3 is TGTGCCAGCAGCTTAAGGGCCAGGGTGAGGACCGGGGAGCTGTTTTTT.

The V call is TRBV7-8, the J call TRBJ2-5, with D perhaps TRBD1 (5 bases). Near its end, the DNA agrees better with TRBJ2-7, so the J call may be wrong. This CDR3 is 12 amino acids long. CDR1 SGHVS and CDR2 FQNEAQ come from the germline V gene. The CDR3 is CASSFTGYEQYF. DNA of the CDR3: TGTGCCAGCAGCTTCACAGGCTACGAGCAGTACTTC.

This sequence joins TRBV2 and TRBJ1-6; TRBD1 agrees at 7 bases. V shed 6 bases, J shed 0 bases, and the junction held 2 bases outside the gene matches. Looked up from germline, CDR1 is SNHLY and CDR2 is FYNNEI. The CDR3 is 15 residues long. The CDR3, as DNA: TGTGCCAGCAGGGGACAGAGCTCCTATAATTCACCCCTCCACTTT. Encoded protein: CASRGQSSYNSPLHF.

This chain joins TRBV28 and TRBJ2-5, with TRBD2 matching 8 bases. After removal of 5 bases from V and 2 bases from J, the junction contained 16 bases not matched to a gene. The CDR3 length is 18 residues. Germline V gene data show CDR1 as MDHEN and CDR2 as SYDVKM. The CDR3 nucleotides are TGTGCCAGCAGTCCCCTTTTGTACGGGGGGGGTTCGCAAGAGACCCAGTACTTC. This sequence encodes CASSPLLYGGGSQETQYF.

J is TRBJ2-7 and V is TRBV7-2; TRBD1 aligns across 9 bases. Trimming cost V 3 bases and J 2 bases; bases outside gene matches: 2. Germline-derived CDR1 and CDR2 are SGHTA and FQGNSA. This CDR3 comprises 14 residues. The CDR3 loop reads CASSFGTGTYEQYF. The CDR3 nucleotides read TGTGCCAGCAGCTTTGGGACAGGGACCTACGAGCAGTACTTC.

The rearrangement links TRBV23-1 to TRBJ1-5; 9 nucleotides agree with TRBD1. TRBV23-1 falls under the ORF class, with uncertain function. The CDR3 runs 18 residues. The trim removed 4 bases at V and 0 bases at J, leaving 10 bases unmatched. CDR3 DNA: TGCGCCAGCAGTCCGACTCCGGGACAGGGATTTAGCAATCAGCCCCAGCATTTT. Amino acids: CASSPTPGQGFSNQPQHF.

The rearrangement links TRBV10-3 to TRBJ2-5; a weak D match, TRBD2 (7 bases). V lost 8 bases to trimming and J lost 0 bases, with 16 bases between them. CDR3 length equals 15 residues. In germline, CDR1 is ENHRY, CDR2 SYGVKD. The CDR3 DNA follows: TGTGCCATCGGGAGGGGGGCGGCGAACCAAGAGACCCAGTACTTC. Residues: CAIGRGAANQETQYF.

The chain recombines TRBV6-1 with TRBJ1-6; TRBD1 matches 7 bases. The CDR3 length is 12 residues. Germline loops: CDR1 MNHNS, CDR2 SASEGT. Unmatched junction bases numbered 1, after V lost 3 bases and J lost 11 bases. CDR3 amino acids: CASSDRGAPLHF. CDR3 DNA sequence: TGTGCCAGCAGTGACAGGGGGGCACCCCTCCACTTT.

The J gene is TRBJ1-1, the V gene TRBV28; tentatively, D is TRBD1 (5 bases). The V gene's germline CDR1 is MDHEN and CDR2 SYDVKM. V lost 3 bases to trimming and J lost 1 base, with 12 bases between them. The CDR3 has 15 residues. CDR3 nucleotide sequence: TGTGCCAGCAGTTTTTTAGCGGGGACGAACACTGAAGCTTTCTTT. Translating it yields CASSFLAGTNTEAFF.

Comment on this clone: The same CDR3 arises from other DNA sequences in this sample as well. The gene calls are TRBV10-1 and TRBJ2-5, with D perhaps matching TRBD1 (6 bases). The length of the CDR3 is 13 residues. With 9 bases removed from V and 2 bases from J, the gap between germline ends came to 13 bases. The germline CDR1 and CDR2 sequences are WNHNN and SYGVQD (reference sequence). CDR3 coding DNA: TGCGCCAGTTCCCGGGACATACAAGAGACCCAGTACTTC. Translating gives CASSRDIQETQYF.

In DNA form, the CDR3 reads TGTGCCAGCAGCTTAGTAGCAGGGATCGGAGAGCAGTACTTC. Residues: CASSLVAGIGEQYF. The chain employs TRBV7-6 and TRBJ2-7; weak D call: TRBD1 (5 bases). Germline assignment: CDR1 SGHVS and CDR2 FNYEAQ. The CDR3 length is 14 residues. Trimming took 1 base from V and 7 from J, leaving 14 bases between them.

This rearrangement joins TRBV4-3 to TRBJ1-2; no firm D call. CDR1 and CDR2 (germline): LGHNA, YSLEER. V was trimmed by 0 bases and J by 5 bases, leaving 7 bases between them. The CDR3 totals 13 residues. This CDR3 is CASSQEGLYGYTF. DNA of the CDR3: TGCGCCAGCAGCCAAGAAGGGTTGTATGGCTACACCTTC.

In its sample, this clone was seen once. This rearrangement joins TRBV7-3 to TRBJ2-2; 11 nucleotides agree with TRBD2. Trimming at V came to 5 bases and at J to 4 bases, leaving 6 bases not matched to a gene. This CDR3 is 16 amino acids long. Germline assignment: CDR1 SGHTA and CDR2 FQGTGA. The CDR3 region has the DNA TGTGCCAGCAGCGGTAGCGGGGGGGAACCCACCGGGGAGCTGTTTTTT. It is translated as CASSGSGGEPTGELFF.

The chain has TRBV5-1 and TRBJ2-1; D may match TRBD1 or TRBD2 (7 bases each). The germline V gene encodes CDR1 SGHRS and CDR2 YFSETQ. This CDR3 contains 13 residues. Deletions cut 5 bases from V and 9 bases from J, with 15 bases between. The CDR3 sequence: CASRRGRGGEQFF. The CDR3 DNA sequence: TGCGCCAGCAGAAGGGGGCGCGGGGGTGAGCAGTTCTTC.

The chain joins TRBV19 to TRBJ2-7, with 9 positions matching TRBD1. The V gene's germline CDR1 is LNHDA and CDR2 SQIVND (reference sequence). The CDR3 contains 13 residues. The V and J ends lost 6 bases and 3 bases, in that order; junction bases with no gene match: 3. DNA of the CDR3: TGTGCCAGTAGCGCGGGACAGGGCTACGAGCAGTACTTC. Translated: CASSAGQGYEQYF.

The V gene is TRBV15, the J gene TRBJ1-5; D is ambiguous. The CDR3 loop spans 15 amino acids. Per the germline V gene, CDR1 is LNHNV and CDR2 is YYDKDF (reference sequence). The V gene lost 3 bases and the J gene lost 7 bases, with 16 bases spanning the gap. The CDR3, as DNA: TGTGCCACCAGCAGGTTCCCGCAGCCGAACCAGCCCCAGCATTTT. Protein product: CATSRFPQPNQPQHF.

The chain is built from TRBV30 and TRBJ2-2, with 10 positions matching TRBD1. Germline loops: CDR1 GTSNPN, CDR2 SVGIG (reference sequence). The CDR3 loop spans 15 amino acids. Trimming took 3 bases from V and 7 from J; bases not matched to a gene: 8. The CDR3 here is CAWRDRGYSGGELFF. Here the CDR3 DNA reads TGTGCCTGGAGGGACAGGGGGTATTCCGGCGGGGAGCTGTTTTTT.

The chain links TRBV6-1 to TRBJ2-3; tentative D call: TRBD1 (6 bases). Trimming cost V 5 bases and J 2 bases, with 11 bases left between them. Germline CDR1 is MNHNS and CDR2 is SASEGT. This CDR3 is 14 amino acids long. This chain's CDR3 is CASSTQGFTDTQYF. CDR3 DNA sequence: TGTGCCAGCAGTACACAGGGTTTCACAGATACGCAGTATTTT.

The V and J genes are TRBV5-1 and TRBJ1-2; possible D gene TRBD1, 5 bases. The CDR3 spans 14 residues. Germline-derived CDR1 and CDR2 are SGHRS and YFSETQ. Trimming removed 0 bases from V and 4 bases from J, with 10 bases in between. CDR3 sequence: CASSLEQGSYGYTF. The CDR3 DNA reads as TGCGCCAGCAGCTTGGAGCAGGGCAGCTATGGCTACACCTTC.

The sample holds one count of this clone. V is TRBV25-1 and J is TRBJ1-1; 8 bases agree with TRBD1. Germline V CDR1 and CDR2: MGHDK, SYGVNS. With 9 bases clipped from V and 5 bases from J, the junction kept 5 bases outside the gene matches. This CDR3 has 12 amino acids. The CDR3 loop is CASGQGKTEAFF. The CDR3 DNA sequence: TGTGCCAGTGGACAGGGAAAGACTGAAGCTTTCTTT.

This chain uses TRBV19 with TRBJ1-1; no clear D gene. V dropped 3 bases and J dropped 6 bases, with 17 bases sitting between them. CDR3 length equals 15 residues. Germline V gene data show CDR1 as LNHDA and CDR2 as SQIVND (reference sequence). CDR3 region: CASSIFAGPDPEAFF. DNA for the CDR3: TGTGCCAGTAGTATCTTTGCAGGCCCGGACCCTGAAGCTTTCTTT.

The genes are TRBV5-1 and TRBJ1-2, with 9 bases lining up with TRBD1. The CDR3 is made up of 16 amino acids. Germline V lookup: CDR1 SGHRS, CDR2 YFSETQ. Unmatched junction bases numbered 5, after V lost 0 bases and J lost 2 bases. The CDR3 DNA reads TGCGCCAGCAGCTTGGAGGGGACAGGGAACAACTATGGCTACACCTTC. Protein: CASSLEGTGNNYGYTF.

V and J are TRBV19 and TRBJ2-3; TRBD1 matches at 11 bases. The V gene's germline CDR1 is LNHDA and CDR2 SQIVND (reference sequence). The CDR3 contains 16 residues. V trimming: 3 bases; J trimming: 3 bases; junction bases outside the gene matches: 5. The CDR3 DNA is TGTGCCAGTAGTATCGGGACAGGGGGATTGACAGATACGCAGTATTTT. Translating it yields CASSIGTGGLTDTQYF.

This rearrangement joins TRBV30 to TRBJ2-7; D remains ambiguous. The CDR3 covers 14 residues. V lost 6 bases to trimming and J lost 3 bases, with 18 bases between them. Germline-derived CDR1 and CDR2 are GTSNPN and SVGIG (reference sequence). The CDR3 is CACAPGPKVYEQYF. The CDR3 region has the DNA TGTGCCTGCGCACCGGGTCCGAAAGTCTACGAGCAGTACTTC.

There are a few counts of this clone. V usage is TRBV6-4 and J usage is TRBJ1-2, with a weak D call TRBD1 (5 bases). V was shortened by 10 bases and J by 8 bases, with 17 bases between the two germline ends. Germline V lookup: CDR1 MRHNA, CDR2 SNTAGT. This CDR3 has 12 amino acids. In DNA, the CDR3 is TGTGCCACCGAACAGGTATGGTGGGGCTACACCTTC. Protein sequence: CATEQVWWGYTF.

The V and J genes are TRBV2 and TRBJ1-1, with 9 bases matching TRBD1. The CDR3 is 14 residues long. V gave up 9 bases and J gave up 0 bases; unmatched junction bases: 5. CDR1 and CDR2 from the germline V gene are SNHLY and FYNNEI. The CDR3 nucleotides are TGTGCCAGTAGAGACAGGGGGATGAACACTGAAGCTTTCTTT. Translation gives CASRDRGMNTEAFF. Full variable domain (missing parts from reference TRBV2 and TRBJ1-1): EPEVTQTPSHQVTQMGQEVILRCVPISNHLYFYWYRQILGQKVEFLVSFYNNEISEKSEIFDDQFSVERPDGSNFTLKIRSTKLEDSAMYFCASRDRGMNTEAFFGQGTRLTVV.